Presented here are 19 T cell receptor beta chains from one specimen sequenced in a study of shared clonotypes between healthy human individuals. TCRdb's table, derived via immunoSEQ multiplex PCR, lists solely in-frame clones and lacks some. The table shows under 2,500,000 clones, with 90% to 96% occurring only once. The sample consisted of naive CD4+ T cells sorted from blood. As to subset: CD45RA+ positively selected. These receptors were collected from a man between 18 and 29 years old in good health.

In regard to this clone: This sample also contains other DNA sequences that code for the same CDR3. This chain connects TRBV5-1 to TRBJ1-1; TRBD1 might be the D (6 bases). From germline, CDR1 is SGHRS and CDR2 YFSETQ. Between the trimmed V and J ends, which lost 0 bases and 4 bases, there was a span of 10 bases. The CDR3 covers 14 residues. The CDR3 nucleotides are TGCGCCAGCAGCTTGGCCAGGGGAGGCACTGAAGCTTTCTTT. Encoded protein: CASSLARGGTEAFF. Using reference TRBV5-1 and TRBJ1-1 for the parts outside the CDR3, the full variable domain is KAGVTQTPRYLIKTRGQQVTLSCSPISGHRSVSWYQQTPGQGLQFLFEYFSETQRNKGNFPGRFSGRQFSNSRSEMNVSTLELGDSALYLCASSLARGGTEAFFGQGTRLTVV.

The genes are TRBV28 and TRBJ2-1; TRBD2 matches 11 bases. CDR3 size: 17 residues. Germline V lookup: CDR1 MDHEN, CDR2 SYDVKM. V dropped 7 bases and J dropped 5; count of bases not matched to a gene: 13. CDR3 sequence (DNA): TGTGCCAGCAACTCAAATCCCGTAGCGGGGGGGAACAATGAGCAGTTCTTC. The encoded protein is CASNSNPVAGGNNEQFF.

Worth noting for this clone: This same CDR3 is encoded by further DNA sequences in the sample. The gene calls are TRBV6-5 and TRBJ2-5, with 9 bases matching TRBD1. The CDR3 loop spans 15 amino acids. Per the germline V gene, CDR1 is MNHEY and CDR2 is SVGAGI. Trimming took 0 bases from V and 4 from J; bases not matched to a gene: 3. CDR3 bases: TGTGCCAGCAGTTACTCGGGACAGGGTGGAGAGACCCAGTACTTC. It yields the protein CASSYSGQGGETQYF.

V is TRBV4-2 and J is TRBJ1-3, with D possibly being TRBD1 (6 bases). CDR1 LGHNA and CDR2 YNFKEQ come from the germline V gene. Trimming took 0 bases from V and 0 from J, leaving 15 bases between them. The length of the CDR3 is 18 residues. CDR3 residues: CASSQDSNRAGSGNTIYF. As DNA, the CDR3 is TGTGCCAGCAGCCAAGATAGTAACAGGGCCGGCTCTGGAAACACCATATATTTT.

J is TRBJ1-1 and V is TRBV30; D is perhaps TRBD1 (6 bases). Germline V gene data show CDR1 as GTSNPN and CDR2 as SVGIG (reference sequence). The CDR3 totals 17 residues. V lost 3 bases, J lost 4 bases, and 24 bases lay in between. The CDR3 spells CAWSGGAILGRGTEAFF. The CDR3 region has the DNA TGTGCCTGGAGCGGGGGGGCAATTTTAGGTAGGGGCACTGAAGCTTTCTTT.

The rearrangement uses TRBV6-1 and TRBJ1-5; D uncertain. With 7 bases removed from V and 0 bases from J, the gap between germline ends came to 13 bases. Per germline, CDR1 MNHNS and CDR2 SASEGT. CDR3 length: 15 residues. CDR3 sequence reads: CASTVQINSNQPQHF. CDR3 in DNA: TGTGCCAGCACGGTGCAGATTAATAGCAATCAGCCCCAGCATTTT.

This chain uses TRBV28 with TRBJ1-1; D remains unclear. From germline, CDR1 is MDHEN and CDR2 SYDVKM. Deletions cut 7 bases from V and 4 bases from J, with 7 bases between. The CDR3 extends over 11 amino acids. CDR3 sequence (DNA): TGTGCCAGCACGGCCAGCACTGAAGCTTTCTTT. Translating gives CASTASTEAFF.

The rearrangement links TRBV5-4 to TRBJ2-1; D remains unclear. The V gene lost 7 bases and the J gene lost 6 bases, with 14 bases spanning the gap. CDR3 length equals 13 residues. Germline assignment: CDR1 SGHNT and CDR2 YYREEE (reference sequence). CDR3 in amino acids: CASGLKWGNEQFF. DNA for the CDR3: TGTGCCAGCGGTCTGAAGTGGGGCAATGAGCAGTTCTTC.

This chain links TRBV11-2 with TRBJ2-1; the D gene is possibly TRBD1 (6 bases). The ends were cut back, 3 bases at V and 9 bases at J, with 9 bases in the middle. Germline V lookup: CDR1 SGHAT, CDR2 FQNNGV. The CDR3 covers 12 residues. CDR3 region: CASSFSRGEQFF. The CDR3 DNA reads as TGTGCCAGCAGCTTTAGCAGGGGTGAGCAGTTCTTC.

The J gene is TRBJ1-1, the V gene TRBV7-2, with D unclear. Per germline, CDR1 SGHTA and CDR2 FQGNSA. V was trimmed by 3 bases and J by 6 bases, leaving 11 bases between them. The CDR3 is 13 amino acids. CDR3 nucleotide sequence: TGTGCCAGCAGCTTCCGGGGTGGCGCTGAAGCTTTCTTT. Protein product: CASSFRGGAEAFF.

The sample holds one count of this clone. Other DNA sequences in the sample encode the same CDR3. The V call is TRBV30, the J call TRBJ1-5; the D is unclear. V was shortened by 2 bases and J by 4 bases, with 9 bases between the two germline ends. CDR3 size: 13 residues. Per germline, CDR1 GTSNPN and CDR2 SVGIG (reference sequence). CDR3 nucleotides: TGTGCCTGGAGTTTGGAATTGAATCAGCCCCAGCATTTT. Its protein is CAWSLELNQPQHF.

The chain links TRBV5-4 to TRBJ2-1; 8 bases map to TRBD1. Germline V lookup: CDR1 SGHNT, CDR2 YYREEE (reference sequence). This CDR3 spans 16 amino acids. The J segment lost 6 bases and the V segment lost 2 bases, leaving 10 bases of the junction unmatched. CDR3 sequence reads: CASSLSADRGVNEQFF. Written as DNA, the CDR3 is TGTGCCAGCAGCTTATCGGCCGACAGGGGAGTCAATGAGCAGTTCTTC.

This clone is a singleton in its sample. The genes are TRBV6-5 and TRBJ2-5; weak D call: TRBD1 (7 bases). Trimming stripped 6 bases from V and 1 base from J, with 15 bases between. Germline assignment: CDR1 MNHEY and CDR2 SVGAGI. The CDR3 is 15 residues long. The CDR3 DNA is TGTGCCAGCAGCTTGGGCGGGACAGTCCAAGAGACCCAGTACTTC. Encoded protein: CASSLGGTVQETQYF.

The V gene is TRBV5-6, the J gene TRBJ1-6; tentatively, D is TRBD1 (6 bases). CDR1 SGHDT and CDR2 YYEEEE come from the germline V gene. The CDR3 is 15 amino acids. With 4 bases removed from V and 5 bases from J, the gap between germline ends came to 13 bases. CDR3 DNA sequence: TGTGCCAGCAGCCGGCGCGCAGGGGATAATTCACCCCTCCACTTT. The encoded protein is CASSRRAGDNSPLHF.

The genes are TRBV21-1 and TRBJ2-7; the table's TRBD1 call for D was not verified on the DNA. TRBV21-1 has pseudogene status. The CDR3 contains 16 residues. This chain's CDR3 is CASSFWDRTKPYEQYF. The CDR3 DNA is TGTGCCAGCAGCTTCTGGGACAGGACAAAACCCTACGAGCAGTACTTC.

The J gene is TRBJ1-1, the V gene TRBV6-6, with 8 positions matching TRBD1. V gave up 2 bases and J gave up 5 bases; unmatched junction bases: 4. The germline V gene has CDR1 MNHNY and CDR2 SVGAGI (reference sequence). This CDR3 region has 14 residues. The CDR3 protein is CASSYGTGETEAFF. The DNA for the CDR3 is TGTGCCAGCAGTTACGGGACAGGAGAAACTGAAGCTTTCTTT.

The rearrangement joins TRBV10-3 to TRBJ2-1; 7 bases align to TRBD2. V was clipped by 4 bases and J by 5 bases; unmatched bases: 11. CDR1 is ENHRY and CDR2 is SYGVKD in the germline V gene. CDR3 length equals 16 residues. The CDR3 nucleotides read TGTGCCATCAGTGGTGGAATCGGGACTACCAACAATGAGCAGTTCTTC. Its protein is CAISGGIGTTNNEQFF.

The genes are TRBV6-1 and TRBJ2-7, with a weak D call TRBD2 (5 bases). Germline V gives CDR1 MNHNS, CDR2 SASEGT. Trimming took 4 bases from V and 1 from J, leaving 14 bases between them. This CDR3 is 15 amino acids long. The CDR3 nucleotides read TGTGCCAGCAGTGGGCTAGAGGGAAAATCCTACGAGCAGTACTTC. It codes for CASSGLEGKSYEQYF.

This clone was observed a single time. This chain joins TRBV5-6 and TRBJ1-1, with D perhaps TRBD1 (6 bases). CDR1 and CDR2 (germline): SGHDT, YYEEEE. The CDR3 covers 16 residues. Deletions cut 4 bases from V and 5 bases from J, with 21 bases between. The CDR3 region has the DNA TGTGCCAGCAGCCCGGTAGAACAGGGAAGGGGGACTGAAGCTTTCTTT. Its protein is CASSPVEQGRGTEAFF.